The next 20 T cell receptor beta chains were all read from a single sample in a study of cytomegalovirus exposure and HLA in healthy donors. Only in-frame clones appear in the TCRdb table, and some are missing; sequencing was by immunoSEQ multiplex PCR. The sample carries 250,000 or so clones, around 87% recorded once. Material for sequencing was PBMCs. Receptor source: a man between 18 and 35 years old in good health and CMV-seronegative.

The chain combines TRBV18 with TRBJ2-1, with TRBD1 identical over 8 bases. This CDR3 contains 14 residues. The germline V gene has CDR1 KGHSH and CDR2 LQKENI. V lost 4 bases to trimming and J lost 6 bases; unmatched junction nucleotides: 5. CDR3 sequence: CASSRQGSVNEQFF. The CDR3 region has the DNA TGTGCCAGCTCACGACAGGGGTCGGTCAATGAGCAGTTCTTC.

The chain has TRBV28 and TRBJ1-1, with D unclear. This CDR3 spans 12 amino acids. V was clipped by 5 bases and J by 5 bases, with 9 bases between them. Germline assignment: CDR1 MDHEN and CDR2 SYDVKM. CDR3 sequence (DNA): TGTGCCAGCAGTACGCCTCAGACTGAAGCTTTCTTT. As protein: CASSTPQTEAFF.

This rearrangement joins TRBV28 to TRBJ2-7, with D perhaps TRBD2 (6 bases). Germline V CDR1 and CDR2: MDHEN, SYDVKM. V lost 4 bases and J 5 bases, leaving 18 bases between the germline ends. CDR3 length: 15 residues. CDR3 region: CASSSPRTGVNEQYF. DNA for the CDR3: TGTGCCAGCAGTTCCCCCAGGACGGGGGTTAACGAGCAGTACTTC. The full variable domain, its missing parts supplied by reference TRBV28 and TRBJ2-7, is DVKVTQSSRYLVKRTGEKVFLECVQDMDHENMFWYRQDPGLGLRLIYFSYDVKMKEKGDIPEGYSVSREKKERFSLILESASTNQTSMYLCASSSPRTGVNEQYFGPGTRLTVT.

The V and J genes are TRBV9 and TRBJ2-1; the D gene is possibly TRBD2 (6 bases). V lost 2 bases to trimming and J lost 3 bases, with 12 bases between them. The CDR3 covers 15 residues. The V gene's germline CDR1 is SGDLS and CDR2 YYNGEE. CDR3 DNA: TGTGCCAGCAGCGTTCGCGGGAACCGCTACAATGAGCAGTTCTTC. It is translated as CASSVRGNRYNEQFF.

The chain joins TRBV5-5 to TRBJ2-2; 8 bases match TRBD1. V dropped 7 bases and J dropped 2; count of bases not matched to a gene: 4. The CDR3 sequence is 14 residues long. Germline V gene lookup returns CDR1 SGHKS and CDR2 YYEKEE (reference sequence). The DNA of the CDR3 is TGTGCCAGCCGCGGACAGGGCAACACCGGGGAGCTGTTTTTT. This translates into CASRGQGNTGELFF.

The rearrangement links TRBV19 to TRBJ1-1; 8 bases fit TRBD1. Per germline, CDR1 LNHDA and CDR2 SQIVND (reference sequence). The V and J ends lost 6 bases and 4 bases, in that order; junction bases with no gene match: 4. The CDR3 spans 13 residues. DNA of the CDR3: TGTGCCAGTAGCACAGGGGGGATCACTGAAGCTTTCTTT. Translating it yields CASSTGGITEAFF. Complete variable domain (other parts from reference TRBV19 and TRBJ1-1): DGGITQSPKYLFRKEGQNVTLSCEQNLNHDAMYWYRQDPGQGLRLIYYSQIVNDFQKGDIAEGYSVSREKKESFPLTVTSAQKNPTAFYLCASSTGGITEAFFGQGTRLTVV.

The rearrangement links TRBV28 to TRBJ2-7; 11 nucleotides align to TRBD1. This CDR3 is 14 amino acids long. The germline V gene encodes CDR1 MDHEN and CDR2 SYDVKM. V was pared by 7 bases and J by 1 base, with 3 bases of the junction left unmatched. The CDR3 sequence is CASIGTGGSYEQYF. For the CDR3, the DNA is TGTGCCAGCATCGGGACAGGGGGTTCCTACGAGCAGTACTTC.

V gene TRBV9 combines with J gene TRBJ1-2; D perhaps matches TRBD1 (5 bases). Germline CDR1 SGDLS, CDR2 YYNGEE. The CDR3 runs 14 residues. The V end lost 0 bases, the J end lost 8 bases, and 14 bases lay between the germline ends. CDR3 nucleotide sequence: TGTGCCAGCAGCGTAGATGCAGGGTACGGGGGCTACACCTTC. This gives the protein CASSVDAGYGGYTF. The variable domain in full, completed from reference TRBV9 and TRBJ1-2, reads DSGVTQTPKHLITATGQRVTLRCSPRSGDLSVYWYQQSLDQGLQFLIQYYNGEERAKGNILERFSAQQFPDLHSELNLSSLELGDSALYFCASSVDAGYGGYTFGSGTRLTVV.

The genes are TRBV4-3 and TRBJ2-7; perhaps TRBD2 as D (6 bases). This CDR3 has 15 residues. Germline V CDR1 and CDR2: LGHNA, YSLEER. V was pared by 0 bases and J by 0 bases, with 9 bases between. The CDR3: CASSQEEGSSYEQYF. CDR3 coding DNA: TGCGCCAGCAGCCAAGAGGAGGGCAGCTCCTACGAGCAGTACTTC.

The V call is TRBV10-3, the J call TRBJ1-4; D might be TRBD1 (5 bases). The length of the CDR3 is 16 residues. Per the germline V gene, CDR1 is ENHRY and CDR2 is SYGVKD. Trimming took 3 bases from V and 7 from J, leaving 18 bases between them. In nucleotides, the CDR3 is TGTGCCATCAGTGACTCATCGGCAGGGCTGGGTGAAAAACTGTTTTTT. Protein sequence: CAISDSSAGLGEKLFF.

V gene TRBV10-3 combines with J gene TRBJ1-6, with TRBD1 identical over 7 bases. CDR3 length: 14 residues. Per germline, CDR1 ENHRY and CDR2 SYGVKD. The V and J ends lost 4 bases and 10 bases, in that order; junction bases with no gene match: 7. CDR3 in DNA: TGTGCCATCAGTGGAACAGGGGAAGAGTCACCCCTCCACTTT. It yields the protein CAISGTGEESPLHF.

Details on this clone: This specimen includes other DNA sequences encoding the same CDR3. This chain connects TRBV9 to TRBJ2-1; 8 bases are shared with TRBD2. Looked up from germline, CDR1 is SGDLS and CDR2 is YYNGEE. Germline trimming cut 1 base from V and 0 bases from J; bases unmatched to any gene: 0. This CDR3 is built from 15 residues. The CDR3, as DNA: TGTGCCAGCAGCGTAAGCGGGGGCTCCTACAATGAGCAGTTCTTC. The encoded protein is CASSVSGGSYNEQFF. Combining the CDR3 with reference TRBV9 and TRBJ2-1 gives the whole variable domain DSGVTQTPKHLITATGQRVTLRCSPRSGDLSVYWYQQSLDQGLQFLIQYYNGEERAKGNILERFSAQQFPDLHSELNLSSLELGDSALYFCASSVSGGSYNEQFFGPGTRLTVL.

This chain links TRBV27 with TRBJ2-1; perhaps TRBD2 as D (5 bases). The V gene lost 6 bases and the J gene lost 6 bases, with 12 bases spanning the gap. There are 13 residues in the CDR3. Germline values: CDR1 MNHEY, CDR2 SMNVEV (reference sequence). For the CDR3, the DNA is TGTGCCAGCAGAAGTCCCGGGGTCAATGAGCAGTTCTTC. Its protein product is CASRSPGVNEQFF.

V gene TRBV4-2 combines with J gene TRBJ2-7, with TRBD2 matching over 7 bases. Germline loops: CDR1 LGHNA, CDR2 YNFKEQ. The J segment lost 5 bases and the V segment lost 3 bases, leaving 7 bases of the junction unmatched. CDR3 length: 14 amino acids. As DNA, the CDR3 is TGTGCCAGCAGCCAGCCGGGGAGCGGGGACGAGCAGTACTTC. It is translated as CASSQPGSGDEQYF.

This chain links TRBV7-6 with TRBJ1-6; D is ambiguous. V lost 5 bases to trimming and J lost 9 bases, with 32 bases between them. This CDR3 has 20 amino acids. Germline CDR1 reads SGHVS; CDR2 reads FNYEAQ. The CDR3 sequence is CASSPLPPLVEGGLSSPLHF. CDR3 DNA sequence: TGTGCCAGCAGCCCCCTTCCCCCCCTCGTTGAGGGCGGCCTAAGTTCACCCCTCCACTTT. Looking up the rest from reference TRBV7-6 and TRBJ1-6 gives the full variable domain: GAGVSQSPRYKVTKRGQDVALRCDPISGHVSLYWYRQALGQGPEFLTYFNYEAQQDKSGLPNDRFSAERPEGSISTLTIQRTEQRDSAMYRCASSPLPPLVEGGLSSPLHFGNGTRLTVT.

This clone was counted a single time. The chain has TRBV9 and TRBJ2-2; D remains unclear. Germline V CDR1 and CDR2: SGDLS, YYNGEE. This CDR3 has 14 residues. V was pared by 2 bases and J by 2 bases, with 7 bases between. In DNA, the CDR3 is TGTGCCAGCAGCGTGAGTGTCAACACCGGGGAGCTGTTTTTT. Residues: CASSVSVNTGELFF.

The J gene is TRBJ1-5, the V gene TRBV6-6; D uncertain. V lost 6 bases to trimming and J lost 0 bases, with 9 bases between them. The CDR3 extends over 14 amino acids. Germline assignment: CDR1 MNHNY and CDR2 SVGAGI (reference sequence). The CDR3 region is CASSPLNSNQPQHF. In DNA form, the CDR3 reads TGTGCCAGCAGCCCCTTAAATAGCAATCAGCCCCAGCATTTT.

The genes are TRBV7-2 and TRBJ1-2; 12 nucleotides align to TRBD1. V was clipped by 5 bases and J by 4 bases; unmatched bases: 8. The CDR3 has 16 amino acids. Per the germline V gene, CDR1 is SGHTA and CDR2 is FQGNSA. CDR3 residues: CASSTPGQGAGYGYTF. The CDR3 DNA reads as TGTGCCAGCAGCACACCGGGACAGGGGGCTGGCTATGGCTACACCTTC.

This chain joins TRBV19 and TRBJ2-1; 7 bases are shared with TRBD1. CDR3 length: 14 residues. CDR1 is LNHDA, CDR2 SQIVND, per germline (reference sequence). V dropped 7 bases and J dropped 9; count of bases not matched to a gene: 12. CDR3 loop: CASNRGTEGIEQFF. DNA of the CDR3: TGTGCCAGTAATAGGGGGACAGAGGGGATTGAGCAGTTCTTC.

V gene TRBV28 combines with J gene TRBJ2-2; 9 bases agree with TRBD2. This CDR3 contains 14 residues. V was pared by 5 bases and J by 5 bases, with 3 bases of the junction left unmatched. Looked up from germline, CDR1 is MDHEN and CDR2 is SYDVKM. CDR3 protein: CASSGGLATGELFF. In nucleotides, the CDR3 is TGTGCCAGCAGTGGGGGACTAGCTACCGGGGAGCTGTTTTTT.